Given below is one T cell receptor (beta chain) in context. The antigen is unknown. Germline CDR1 and CDR2: SGHDT and YYEEEE. The junction had 1 base not matched to a gene; V was cut back by 2 bases and J by 7 bases. The CDR3 has 12 residues. The data are from a study of cytomegalovirus exposure and HLA in healthy donors. General study results and limits: In a later analysis, HLA-associated beta chains showed higher expansion and lower generation probabilities than comparable chains. Researchers reported that three CMV-associated chains were confirmed in vitro as CMV antigen-specific. Researchers reported in a later analysis that a missense DCLRE1C variant was tied to TCR beta V- and J-gene trimming.

The PCR contained 60 Vbeta and 13 Jbeta primers. TCRdb keeps only in-frame clones here, not all; method: immunoSEQ multiplex PCR. The profile shows about 100,000 clones, around 86% of them singletons. J is TRBJ1-1 and V is TRBV5-6; 8 bases are shared with TRBD1. The specimen was PBMCs. The sequence derives from a woman aged 70-85 years in good health and CMV-seropositive. The CDR3 DNA is TGTGCCAGCAGCTTCAGGGGGCTTGAAGCTTTCTTT. Amino acid sequence: CASSFRGLEAFF.